This entry features one TCR beta chain sequence. Some clones are missing from TCRdb's copy, which holds only in-frame ones; the method was immunoSEQ multiplex PCR. The data show more than 75,000 clones, 85% to 90% seen once. The sample is drawn from a study of control samples from healthy donors and cancer patients. Germline V lookup: CDR1 SGHDT, CDR2 YYEEEE. Trimming removed 4 bases from V and 0 bases from J, with 13 bases in between. CDR3 size: 16 residues. The sequencing sample was made of blood. This receptor was taken from a man aged 50 to 60 in good health. The rearrangement links TRBV5-6 to TRBJ1-4; a weak D match, TRBD1 (5 bases). CDR3 coding DNA: TGTGCCAGCAGCCGGACATATTCTGCAACTAATGAAAAACTGTTTTTT. It codes for CASSRTYSATNEKLFF. The whole variable domain, remainder taken from reference TRBV5-6 and TRBJ1-4, is DAGVTQSPTHLIKTRGQQVTLRCSPKSGHDTVSWYQQALGQGPQFIFQYYEEEERQRGNFPDRFSGHQFPNYSSELNVNALLLGDSALYLCASSRTYSATNEKLFFGSGTQLSVL.